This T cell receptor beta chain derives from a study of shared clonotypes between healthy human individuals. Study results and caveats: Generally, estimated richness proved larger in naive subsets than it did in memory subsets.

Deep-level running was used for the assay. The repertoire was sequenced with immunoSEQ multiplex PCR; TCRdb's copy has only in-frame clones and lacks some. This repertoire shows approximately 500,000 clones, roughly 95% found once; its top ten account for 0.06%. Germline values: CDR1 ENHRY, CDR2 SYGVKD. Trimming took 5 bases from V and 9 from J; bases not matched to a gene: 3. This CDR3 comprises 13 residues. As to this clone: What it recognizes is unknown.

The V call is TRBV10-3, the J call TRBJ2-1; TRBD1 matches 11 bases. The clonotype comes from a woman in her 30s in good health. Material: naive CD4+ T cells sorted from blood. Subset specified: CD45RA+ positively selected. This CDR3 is CAISTGTGGEQFF. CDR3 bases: TGTGCCATCAGTACCGGGACAGGGGGTGAGCAGTTCTTC.